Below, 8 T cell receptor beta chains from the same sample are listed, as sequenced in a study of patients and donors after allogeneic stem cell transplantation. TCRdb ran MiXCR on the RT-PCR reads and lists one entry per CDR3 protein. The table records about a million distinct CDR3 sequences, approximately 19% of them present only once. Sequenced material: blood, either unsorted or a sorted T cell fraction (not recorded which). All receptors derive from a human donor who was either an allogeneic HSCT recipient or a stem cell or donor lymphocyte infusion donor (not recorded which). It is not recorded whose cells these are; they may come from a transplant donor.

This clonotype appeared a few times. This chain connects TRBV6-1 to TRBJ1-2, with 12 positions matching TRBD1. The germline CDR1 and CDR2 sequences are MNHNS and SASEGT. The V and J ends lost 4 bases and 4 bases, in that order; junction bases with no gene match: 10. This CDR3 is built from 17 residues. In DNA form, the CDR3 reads TGTGCCAGCAGTGCTGGGACAGGGGGCGCGGGTGGCTATGGCTACACCTTC. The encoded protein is CASSAGTGGAGGYGYTF.

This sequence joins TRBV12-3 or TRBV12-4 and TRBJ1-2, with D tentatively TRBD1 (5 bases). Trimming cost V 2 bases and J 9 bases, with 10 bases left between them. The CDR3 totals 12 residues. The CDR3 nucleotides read TGTGCCAGCAGTTTAAAACAGGCCCGCTACACCTTC. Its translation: CASSLKQARYTF.

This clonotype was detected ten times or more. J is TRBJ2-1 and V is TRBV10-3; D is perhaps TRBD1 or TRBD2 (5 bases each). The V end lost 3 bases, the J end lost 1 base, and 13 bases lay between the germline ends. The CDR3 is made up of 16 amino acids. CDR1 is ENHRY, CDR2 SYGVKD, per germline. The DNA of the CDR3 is TGTGCCATCAGTGAATCAATGGGGGAATCCTACAATGAGCAGTTCTTC. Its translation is CAISESMGESYNEQFF.

CDR3 sequence (DNA): TGTGCCAGCAGTCCCGGACAGGGGGATATCGATGAGCAGTTCTTC. Amino acids: CASSPGQGDIDEQFF. This chain joins TRBV12-3 or TRBV12-4 and TRBJ2-1, with TRBD1 matching over 10 bases. CDR3 length equals 15 residues. Unmatched junction bases numbered 9, after V lost 5 bases and J lost 8 bases.

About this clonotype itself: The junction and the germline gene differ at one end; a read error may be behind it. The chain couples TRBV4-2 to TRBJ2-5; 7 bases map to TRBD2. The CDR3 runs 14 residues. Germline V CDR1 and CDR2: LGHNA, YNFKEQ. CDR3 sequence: CASSQDQGGVGLAF. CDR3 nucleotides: TGTGCCAGCAGCCAAGATCAGGGAGGGGTGGGTTTGGCCTTC.

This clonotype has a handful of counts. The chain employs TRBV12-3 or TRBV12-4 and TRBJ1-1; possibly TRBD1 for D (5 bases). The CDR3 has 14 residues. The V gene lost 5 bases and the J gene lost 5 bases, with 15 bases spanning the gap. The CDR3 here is CASSPGGLGTEAFF. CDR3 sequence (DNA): TGTGCCAGCAGTCCGGGGGGTTTGGGGACTGAAGCTTTCTTT.

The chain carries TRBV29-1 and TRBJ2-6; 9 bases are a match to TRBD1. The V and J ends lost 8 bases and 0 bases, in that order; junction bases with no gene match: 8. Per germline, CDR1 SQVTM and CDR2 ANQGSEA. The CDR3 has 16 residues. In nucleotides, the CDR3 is TGCAGCCCTAACAGGGGGCCCCACTCTGGGGCCAACGTCCTGACTTTC. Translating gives CSPNRGPHSGANVLTF.

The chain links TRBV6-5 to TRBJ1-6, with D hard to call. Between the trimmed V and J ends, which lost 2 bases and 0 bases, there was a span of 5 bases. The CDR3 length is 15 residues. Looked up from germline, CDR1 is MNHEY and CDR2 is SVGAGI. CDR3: CASSYRSSYNSPLHF. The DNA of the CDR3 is TGTGCCAGCAGTTACAGGAGCTCCTATAATTCACCCCTCCACTTT.